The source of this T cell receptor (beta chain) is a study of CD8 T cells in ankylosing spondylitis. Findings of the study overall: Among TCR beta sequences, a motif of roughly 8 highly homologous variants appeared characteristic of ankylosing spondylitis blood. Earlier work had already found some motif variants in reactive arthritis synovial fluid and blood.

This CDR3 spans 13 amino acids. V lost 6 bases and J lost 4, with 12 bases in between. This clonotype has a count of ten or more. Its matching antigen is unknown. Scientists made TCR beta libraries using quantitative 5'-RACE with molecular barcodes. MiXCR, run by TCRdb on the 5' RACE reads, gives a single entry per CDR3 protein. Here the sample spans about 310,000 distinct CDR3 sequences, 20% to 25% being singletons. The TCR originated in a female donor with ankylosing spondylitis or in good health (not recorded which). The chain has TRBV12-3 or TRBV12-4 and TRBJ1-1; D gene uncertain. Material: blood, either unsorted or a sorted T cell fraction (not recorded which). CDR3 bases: TGTGCCAGCAGGGACCGACCAGGCACTGAAGCTTTCTTT. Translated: CASRDRPGTEAFF.